These 3 T cell receptor beta chains share one sample of origin, sequenced in a study of graft-versus-host responses after intestinal transplantation. Only in-frame clones appear in the TCRdb table, and some are missing; sequencing was by immunoSEQ multiplex PCR. Here the sample spans roughly 90,000 clones, approximately 90% being singletons. Which antigens these TCRs recognize remains unknown. The sample was unstimulated CD4+ T cells sorted from spleen or lymph node cells, taken before transplant. These receptors were collected from a human donor who was the organ donor for an intestinal transplant.

The chain combines TRBV5-7 with TRBJ2-2; 11 bases map to TRBD2. TRBV5-7 is reported as an ORF; its role is uncertain. The J segment lost 0 bases and the V segment lost 4 bases, leaving 11 bases of the junction unmatched. The CDR3 contains 19 residues. CDR3 residues: CASSPGSSLAGANTGELFF. DNA of the CDR3: TGTGCCAGCAGCCCCGGAAGTTCACTAGCGGGAGCGAACACCGGGGAGCTGTTTTTT.

V and J are TRBV9 and TRBJ2-1; D remains ambiguous. Trimming left V 2 bases short and J 7 bases short, with 10 bases between. The CDR3 length is 13 residues. The germline V gene has CDR1 SGDLS and CDR2 YYNGEE. CDR3 in DNA: TGTGCCAGCAGCGTTTCAGGTAGGAATGAGCAGTTCTTC. Amino acids: CASSVSGRNEQFF.

The chain links TRBV30 to TRBJ2-2; 7 positions match TRBD1. After removal of 0 bases from V and 3 bases from J, the junction contained 10 bases not matched to a gene. The CDR3 runs to 17 residues. Germline V gene data show CDR1 as GTSNPN and CDR2 as SVGIG (reference sequence). The CDR3 loop reads CAWSVSQHRGHTGELFF. As DNA, the CDR3 is TGTGCCTGGAGTGTAAGTCAGCACAGGGGCCACACCGGGGAGCTGTTTTTT. Filled out from reference TRBV30 and TRBJ2-2, the complete variable domain reads SQTIHQWPATLVQPVGSPLSLECTVEGTSNPNLYWYRQAAGRGLQLLFYSVGIGQISSEVPQNLSASRPQDRQFILSSKKLLLSDSGFYLCAWSVSQHRGHTGELFFGEGSRLTVL.